This TCR beta chain is from a study of regulatory T cells in long-lasting Graves disease. Study findings and constraints: Persistent disease showed a preference for TRBV28, TRBJ1-2 and TRBJ2-5.

V lost 4 bases, J lost 0 bases, and 6 bases stayed unmatched. Germline lookup yields CDR1 DFQATT and CDR2 SNEGSKA (reference sequence). This CDR3 is 17 amino acids long. The authors built TCR beta libraries using iRepertoire HTBI primers and Arm-PCR of CDR3 regions. TCRdb passed the multiplex PCR reads through MiXCR, listing each CDR3 protein once. The sample consists of more than 350,000 distinct CDR3 sequences, under 15% of them appearing once. This clonotype has only one observation. Its antigen is currently unknown. The sample's time point: newly diagnosed GD, antithyroid drugs for less than 3 months. RNA extracted from PBMCs served as the sequencing template. The same sample was also studied in work on T cells in Graves' hyperthyroidism and ophthalmopathy. According to that study: When ophthalmopathy did not progress within 18 months, Graves' hyperthyroidism was considered stable. Expanded thyroid clonotypes (above 0.001) were mostly also found in blood.

J is TRBJ2-3 and V is TRBV20-1, with 14 bases matching TRBD2. Sequencing used peripheral blood mononuclear cells (PBMCs), obtained at new diagnosis, from a patient treated with antithyroid drugs. The source of this sequence is a woman aged 30 to 39 with Graves disease. CDR3 residues: CSATGLAGGPSTDTQYF. The CDR3 DNA sequence: TGCAGTGCTACCGGACTAGCGGGAGGTCCGAGCACAGATACGCAGTATTTT.